This entry describes one TCR beta chain. Its antigen is unknown. This sample is drawn from a study of OX40 agonist ivuxolimab in advanced cancers. The wider study: Six ivuxolimab dose levels, 0.01 to 10 mg/kg, were given intravenously every 2 weeks. Whole-study results and caveats: At 0.1 to 3.0 mg/kg and by week 6, clonal expansion occurred in CD4+ and CD8+ blood T cells.

Unmatched junction bases numbered 2, after V lost 6 bases and J lost 1 base. Germline lookup yields CDR1 MNHEY and CDR2 SVGAGI. The CDR3 is 13 residues long. TCRdb's table, derived via immunoSEQ multiplex PCR, lists solely in-frame clones and lacks some. The repertoire holds 50,000 to 65,000 clones, with about nine tenths as singletons. This sample comprised CD4+ or CD8+ T cells sorted from blood, obtained in a trial of the OX40 agonist ivuxolimab. This chain uses TRBV6-5 with TRBJ1-1; 7 nucleotides match TRBD1. The sequence was obtained from an adult with an advanced solid tumor such as melanoma, head and neck, liver or kidney cancer. CDR3 sequence (DNA): TGTGCCAGCAGGGGGACAGCGAACACTGAAGCTTTCTTT. Translated: CASRGTANTEAFF.